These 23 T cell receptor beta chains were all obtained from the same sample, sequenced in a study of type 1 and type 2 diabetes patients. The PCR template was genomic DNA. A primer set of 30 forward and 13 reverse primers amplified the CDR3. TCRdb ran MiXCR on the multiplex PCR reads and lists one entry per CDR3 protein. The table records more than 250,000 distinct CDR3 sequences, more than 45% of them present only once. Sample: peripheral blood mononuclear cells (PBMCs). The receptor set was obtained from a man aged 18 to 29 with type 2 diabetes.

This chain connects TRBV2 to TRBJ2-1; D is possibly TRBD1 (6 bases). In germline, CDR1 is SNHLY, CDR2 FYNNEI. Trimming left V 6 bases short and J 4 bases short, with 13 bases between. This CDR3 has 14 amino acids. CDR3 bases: TGTGCCAGCAGATCGGGACAAATATACAATGAGCAGTTCTTC. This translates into CASRSGQIYNEQFF.

The CDR3 is CSARDPGAGETQYF. In nucleotides, the CDR3 is TGCAGTGCTAGAGATCCGGGGGCAGGGGAGACCCAGTACTTC. The rearrangement links TRBV20-1 to TRBJ2-7; D may correspond to TRBD1 or TRBD2 (6 bases each). The end of the DNA aligns better with TRBJ2-5, so the J call may be wrong. From germline, CDR1 is DFQATT and CDR2 SNEGSKA (reference sequence). The CDR3 contains 14 residues.

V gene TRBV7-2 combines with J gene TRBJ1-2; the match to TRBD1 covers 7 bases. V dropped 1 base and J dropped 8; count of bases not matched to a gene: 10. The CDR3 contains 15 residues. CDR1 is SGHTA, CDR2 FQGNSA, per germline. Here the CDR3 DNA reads TGTGCCAGCAGCTTAGAAGACAGGGCCTTTGGGGGCTACACCTTC. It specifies CASSLEDRAFGGYTF.

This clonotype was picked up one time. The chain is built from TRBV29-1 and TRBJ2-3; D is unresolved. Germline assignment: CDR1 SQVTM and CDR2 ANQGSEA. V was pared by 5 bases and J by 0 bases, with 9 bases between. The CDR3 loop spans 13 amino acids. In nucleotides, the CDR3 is TGCAGCGTTCATAGTGGGAGCACAGATACGCAGTATTTT. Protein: CSVHSGSTDTQYF.

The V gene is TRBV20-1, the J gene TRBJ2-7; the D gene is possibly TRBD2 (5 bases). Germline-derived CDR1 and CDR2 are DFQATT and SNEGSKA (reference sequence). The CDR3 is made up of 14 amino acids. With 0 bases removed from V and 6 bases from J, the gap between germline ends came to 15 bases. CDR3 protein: CSAREKGLLSEQYF. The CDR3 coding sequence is TGCAGTGCTAGAGAGAAAGGACTCTTATCCGAGCAGTACTTC.

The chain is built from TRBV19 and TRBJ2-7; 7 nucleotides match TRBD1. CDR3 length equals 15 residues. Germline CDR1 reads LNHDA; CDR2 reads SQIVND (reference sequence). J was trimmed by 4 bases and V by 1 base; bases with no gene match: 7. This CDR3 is CASSIGTGARYEQYF. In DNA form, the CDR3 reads TGTGCCAGTAGTATAGGAACAGGGGCTCGATACGAGCAGTACTTC.

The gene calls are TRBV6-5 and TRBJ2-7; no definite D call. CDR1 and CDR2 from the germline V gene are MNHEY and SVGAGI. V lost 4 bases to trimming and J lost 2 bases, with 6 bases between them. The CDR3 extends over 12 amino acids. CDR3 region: CASSSDAYEQYF. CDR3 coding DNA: TGTGCCAGCAGTTCGGACGCCTACGAGCAGTACTTC.

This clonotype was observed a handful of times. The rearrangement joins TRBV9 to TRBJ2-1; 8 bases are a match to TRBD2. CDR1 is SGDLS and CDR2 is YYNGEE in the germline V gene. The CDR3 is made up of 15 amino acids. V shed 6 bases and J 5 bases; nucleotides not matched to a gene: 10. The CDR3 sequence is CASTSRVAGHNEQFF. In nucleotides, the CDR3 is TGTGCCAGCACCAGTCGGGTAGCGGGACACAATGAGCAGTTCTTC.

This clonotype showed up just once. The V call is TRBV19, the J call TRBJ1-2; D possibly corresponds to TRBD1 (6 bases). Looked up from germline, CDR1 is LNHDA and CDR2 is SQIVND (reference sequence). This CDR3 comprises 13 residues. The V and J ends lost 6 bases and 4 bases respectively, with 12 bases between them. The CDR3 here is CASSSTGPYGYTF. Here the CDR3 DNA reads TGTGCCAGTAGCTCCACAGGGCCCTATGGCTACACCTTC.

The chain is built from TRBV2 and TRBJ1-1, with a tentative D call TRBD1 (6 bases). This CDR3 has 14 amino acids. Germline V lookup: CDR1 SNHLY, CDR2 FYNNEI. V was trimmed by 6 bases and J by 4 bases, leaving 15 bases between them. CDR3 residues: CASRAGVSGTEAFF. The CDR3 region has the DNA TGTGCCAGCAGGGCAGGGGTATCAGGCACTGAAGCTTTCTTT.

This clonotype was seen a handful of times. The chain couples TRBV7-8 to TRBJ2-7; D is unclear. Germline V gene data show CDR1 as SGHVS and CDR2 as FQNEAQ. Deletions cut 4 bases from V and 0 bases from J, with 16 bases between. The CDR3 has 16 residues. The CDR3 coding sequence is TGTGCCAGCAGCTCCCCCTTGGAGCCAACCTCCTACGAGCAGTACTTC. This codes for CASSSPLEPTSYEQYF.

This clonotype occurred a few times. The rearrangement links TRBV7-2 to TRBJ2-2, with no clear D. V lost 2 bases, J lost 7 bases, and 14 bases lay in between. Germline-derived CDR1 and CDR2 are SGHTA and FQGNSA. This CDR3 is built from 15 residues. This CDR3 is CASSLSPRFGGELFF. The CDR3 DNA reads TGTGCCAGCAGCTTAAGCCCGCGGTTCGGCGGGGAGCTGTTTTTT.

The DNA of the CDR3 is TGTGCCAGCAGCCAAGAACCACTAGCGGGGTACAATGAGCAGTTCTTC. Its translation: CASSQEPLAGYNEQFF. The chain uses TRBV14 and TRBJ2-1; 10 bases match TRBD2. Germline V gene data show CDR1 as SGHDN and CDR2 as FVKESK. The V segment lost 0 bases and the J segment 4 bases; nucleotides outside the gene matches: 3. This CDR3 is 16 amino acids long.

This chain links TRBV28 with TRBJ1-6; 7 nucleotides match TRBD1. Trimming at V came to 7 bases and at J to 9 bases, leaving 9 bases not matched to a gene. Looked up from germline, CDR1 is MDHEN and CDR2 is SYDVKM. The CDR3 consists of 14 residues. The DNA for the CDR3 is TGTGCCAGCAATTGGGGGACAGTTTTTTCACCCCTCCACTTT. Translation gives CASNWGTVFSPLHF.

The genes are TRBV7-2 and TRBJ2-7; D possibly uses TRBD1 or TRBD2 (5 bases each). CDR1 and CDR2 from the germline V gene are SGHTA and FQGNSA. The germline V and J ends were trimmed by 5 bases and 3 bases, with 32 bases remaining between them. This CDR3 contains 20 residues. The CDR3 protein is CASSQRTRDGFSAARYEQYF. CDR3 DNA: TGTGCCAGCAGCCAAAGGACCCGGGACGGATTCTCTGCCGCGCGCTACGAGCAGTACTTC.

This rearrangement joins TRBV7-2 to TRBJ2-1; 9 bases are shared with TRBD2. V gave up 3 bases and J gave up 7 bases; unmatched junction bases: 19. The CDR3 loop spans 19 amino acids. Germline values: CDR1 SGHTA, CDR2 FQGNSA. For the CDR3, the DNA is TGTGCCAGCAGCTTTAGTTCAGGGGTAGCGGGAGTTAGAGGAAATGAGCAGTTCTTC. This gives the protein CASSFSSGVAGVRGNEQFF.

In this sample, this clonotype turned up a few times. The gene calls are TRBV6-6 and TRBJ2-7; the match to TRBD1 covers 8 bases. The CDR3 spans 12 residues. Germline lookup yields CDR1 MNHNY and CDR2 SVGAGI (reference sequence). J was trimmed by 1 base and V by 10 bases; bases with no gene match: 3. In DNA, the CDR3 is TGTGCCACAGGGGGCCTGTCCTACGAGCAGTACTTC. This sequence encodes CATGGLSYEQYF.

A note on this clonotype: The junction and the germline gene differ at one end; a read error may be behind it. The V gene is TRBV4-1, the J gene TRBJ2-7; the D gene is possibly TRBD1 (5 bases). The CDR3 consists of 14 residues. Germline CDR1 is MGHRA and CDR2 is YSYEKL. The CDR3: CTSSQGHLTYEQYF. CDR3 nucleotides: TGCACCAGCAGCCAAGGACACCTCACCTACGAGCAGTACTTC.

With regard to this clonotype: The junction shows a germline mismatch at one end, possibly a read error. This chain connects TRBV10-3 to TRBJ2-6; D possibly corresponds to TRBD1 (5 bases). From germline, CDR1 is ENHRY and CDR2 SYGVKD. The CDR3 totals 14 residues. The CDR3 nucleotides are TGTGCCATCAGTGATGACTCTGGGGCCAACATCCTGACTTTC. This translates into CAISDDSGANILTF.

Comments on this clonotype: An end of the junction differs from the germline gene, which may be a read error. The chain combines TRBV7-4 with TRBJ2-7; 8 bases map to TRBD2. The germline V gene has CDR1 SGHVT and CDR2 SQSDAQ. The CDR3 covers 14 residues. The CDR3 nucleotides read TGCGCCAGCAGCTCCGGGACTAGAGTCTTCGAGCAGTACTTC. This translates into CASSSGTRVFEQYF.

CDR3 sequence: CASAQQGPRSTLHF. The CDR3 DNA follows: TGTGCTAGTGCCCAACAGGGCCCCAGGTCCACCCTCCACTTT. The V and J genes are TRBV12-5 and TRBJ1-6, with D tentatively TRBD1 (6 bases). Trimming pared 7 bases from V and 14 bases from J, leaving 21 bases between. The CDR3 has 14 residues. Germline assignment: CDR1 LGHNT and CDR2 FRNRAP.

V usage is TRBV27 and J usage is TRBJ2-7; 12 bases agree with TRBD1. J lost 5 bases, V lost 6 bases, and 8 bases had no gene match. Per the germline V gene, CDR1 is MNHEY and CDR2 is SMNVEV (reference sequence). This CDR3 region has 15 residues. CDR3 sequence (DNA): TGTGCCAGCAGCGACCCGGGACAGGGGGCGAACGAGCAGTACTTC. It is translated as CASSDPGQGANEQYF.

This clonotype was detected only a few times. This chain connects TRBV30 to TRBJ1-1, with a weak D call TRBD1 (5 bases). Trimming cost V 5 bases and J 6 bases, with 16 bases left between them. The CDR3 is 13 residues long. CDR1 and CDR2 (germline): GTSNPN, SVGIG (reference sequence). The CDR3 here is CAWDSDGVPEAFF. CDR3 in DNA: TGTGCCTGGGACAGCGATGGGGTGCCTGAAGCTTTCTTT.